Below, 9 T cell receptor beta chains from the same sample are listed, as sequenced in a study of blood T cells in healthy people across ages (dated by TCRdb to between 2015 and 2017). Library construction relied on 5' RACE. The sequencer was an Illumina HiSeq 2500. A second PCR of about 6 to 11 cycles was run with a J-beta primer mix and a sample-barcoded 5' primer. The public sequencing data were trimmed at Q25 with fastp and processed into clonotypes with MiXCR by TCRdb, which kept only in-frame beta chains. Rows are combined by CDR3 protein, so each entry shows the most common genes and DNA. Counted in this sample were roughly 1.6 million distinct CDR3 sequences; 30% to 40% of them appeared once. Approximately 10% of the sample goes to the ten largest clones. Sample: blood. The receptors were sampled from a woman aged 25 to 39 in good health.

The chain carries TRBV30 and TRBJ2-7; D is undetermined. Germline lookup yields CDR1 GTSNPN and CDR2 SVGIG (reference sequence). This CDR3 spans 12 amino acids. The V gene lost 1 base and the J gene lost 2 bases, with 6 bases spanning the gap. The CDR3 DNA sequence: TGTGCCTGGAGTGCGTCTCCCTACGAGCAGTACTTC. This codes for CAWSASPYEQYF.

This clonotype appeared a single time. The chain has TRBV20-1 and TRBJ2-7; D uncertain. V lost 3 bases to trimming and J lost 4 bases, with 16 bases between them. Germline assignment: CDR1 DFQATT and CDR2 SNEGSKA (reference sequence). The CDR3 totals 14 residues. DNA of the CDR3: TGCAGTGCTAGTCAATCCGGCCCACGGTACGAGCAGTACTTC. Protein product: CSASQSGPRYEQYF.

This chain connects TRBV29-1 to TRBJ2-1; TRBD1 or TRBD2 may be the D gene (5 bases each). V lost 3 bases and J 6 bases, leaving 18 bases between the germline ends. The CDR3 consists of 15 residues. Germline CDR1 and CDR2: SQVTM and ANQGSEA. The CDR3 is CSVDLAATASNEQFF. The CDR3 DNA reads as TGCAGCGTTGACCTAGCCGCGACAGCGAGCAATGAGCAGTTCTTC.

V and J are TRBV7-6 and TRBJ1-5; 7 nucleotides agree with TRBD1. Germline CDR1 and CDR2: SGHVS and FNYEAQ. Trimming removed 5 bases from V and 6 bases from J; junction bases left unmatched: 7. The CDR3 totals 14 residues. This CDR3 reads CASSTGDEGQPQHF. CDR3 DNA: TGTGCCAGCAGCACAGGGGATGAAGGTCAGCCCCAGCATTTT.

This clonotype has just a few counts. The chain is built from TRBV7-9 and TRBJ2-3; D might be TRBD1 or TRBD2, each matching 6 bases. Germline lookup yields CDR1 SEHNR and CDR2 FQNEAQ (reference sequence). The CDR3 runs to 15 residues. V gave up 1 base and J gave up 4 bases, with 12 bases separating them. The CDR3 spells CASSLVLGGADTQYF. The DNA for the CDR3 is TGTGCCAGCAGCTTAGTCTTGGGGGGCGCAGATACGCAGTATTTT.

This clonotype was observed a few times. The chain couples TRBV25-1 to TRBJ1-5, with no clear D. CDR3 length equals 12 residues. Trimming took off 7 bases at V and 8 bases at J, with 12 bases between the two ends. Germline CDR1 MGHDK, CDR2 SYGVNS. The CDR3 DNA reads as TGTGCCAGCAACCGCAGGAGAAAGCCCCAGCATTTT. Translating it yields CASNRRRKPQHF.

Turning to this clonotype: A much larger clone differs from this one at a single base, so this may be a read error. V usage is TRBV20-1 and J usage is TRBJ2-7; D is ambiguous. The J call may be mistaken, given a closer DNA end match to TRBJ2-5. The germline V gene encodes CDR1 DFQATT and CDR2 SNEGSKA (reference sequence). This CDR3 comprises 15 residues. Here the CDR3 reads CSARDTSRTAETQYF. The DNA for the CDR3 is TGCAGTGCTAGAGATACTTCTCGTACGGCGGAGACCCAGTACTTC.

This chain uses TRBV4-2 with TRBJ1-1, with D maybe TRBD1 (6 bases). The V and J ends lost 0 bases and 5 bases respectively, with 13 bases between them. CDR1 is LGHNA and CDR2 is YNFKEQ in the germline V gene. This CDR3 comprises 15 residues. The CDR3 DNA sequence: TGTGCCAGCAGCCAAGATCGGGGGGCTGGAACTGAAGCTTTCTTT. Protein: CASSQDRGAGTEAFF.

This rearrangement joins TRBV3-1 to TRBJ2-7; 8 positions agree with TRBD2. Matching the DNA end better, TRBJ2-5 makes the J call doubtful. This CDR3 region has 15 residues. Germline V gene lookup returns CDR1 LGHDT and CDR2 YNNKEL (reference sequence). CDR3 in amino acids: CASSQAPRLAETQYF. The CDR3, as DNA: TGTGCCAGCAGCCAAGCCCCCAGACTAGCGGAGACCCAGTACTTC.